This TCR beta chain was identified in a study of graft-versus-host responses after intestinal transplantation. Turning to the study itself: Anti-thymocyte globulin was used for induction in all recipients, who then took tacrolimus and steroids for 3 to 4 years. General study findings and limits: GvH clones turned up in recipient marrow; some had shown up first in ileum or blood.

With respect to this clone: What it binds is unknown.

The assay was immunoSEQ multiplex PCR, and TCRdb's table has in-frame clones only and misses some. The sample carries over 100,000 clones, around nine tenths recorded once. This receptor was identified in a human donor who was the organ donor for an intestinal transplant. Source: unstimulated CD4+ T cells sorted from spleen or lymph node cells, taken before transplant.

Here the CDR3 DNA reads TGCGCCAGCAGCTCCGGGAACTTCTACGAGCAGTACTTC. Its protein product is CASSSGNFYEQYF. The genes are TRBV5-1 and TRBJ2-7, with D perhaps TRBD2 (5 bases). In germline, CDR1 is SGHRS, CDR2 YFSETQ. The CDR3 loop spans 13 amino acids. The ends were cut back, 3 bases at V and 3 bases at J, with 10 bases in the middle.